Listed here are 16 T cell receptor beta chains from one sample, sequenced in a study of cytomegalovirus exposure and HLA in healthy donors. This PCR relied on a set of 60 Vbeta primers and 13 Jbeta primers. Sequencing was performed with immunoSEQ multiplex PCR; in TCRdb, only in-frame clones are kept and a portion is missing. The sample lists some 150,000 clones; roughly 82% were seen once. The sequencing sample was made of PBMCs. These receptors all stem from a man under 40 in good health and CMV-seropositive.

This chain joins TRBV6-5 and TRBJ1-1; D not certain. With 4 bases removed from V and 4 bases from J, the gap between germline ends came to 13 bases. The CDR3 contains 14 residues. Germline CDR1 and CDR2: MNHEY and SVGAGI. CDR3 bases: TGTGCCAGCAGTTTCGTCGGAGGGCGCACTGAAGCTTTCTTT. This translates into CASSFVGGRTEAFF.

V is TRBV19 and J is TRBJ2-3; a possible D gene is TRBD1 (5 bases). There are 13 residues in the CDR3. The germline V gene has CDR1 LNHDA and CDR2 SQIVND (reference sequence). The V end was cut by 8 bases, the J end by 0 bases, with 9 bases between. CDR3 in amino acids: CASGALSTDTQYF. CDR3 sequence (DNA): TGTGCCAGTGGGGCACTTAGCACAGATACGCAGTATTTT.

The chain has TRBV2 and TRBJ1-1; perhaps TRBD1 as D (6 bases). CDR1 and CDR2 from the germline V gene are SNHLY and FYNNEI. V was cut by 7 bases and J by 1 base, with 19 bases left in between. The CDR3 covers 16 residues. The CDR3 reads CASTTGGYRENTEAFF. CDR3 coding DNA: TGTGCCAGCACCACCGGGGGGTACAGGGAGAACACTGAAGCTTTCTTT.

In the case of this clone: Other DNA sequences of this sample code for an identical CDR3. The CDR3 DNA follows: TGTGCCAGCAGCTTAGGACAGAACACTGAAGCTTTCTTT. This encodes CASSLGQNTEAFF. The chain is built from TRBV7-2 and TRBJ1-1; unclear D gene. The V end lost 1 base, the J end lost 1 base, and 4 bases lay between the germline ends. The CDR3 has 13 residues. The V gene's germline CDR1 is SGHTA and CDR2 FQGNSA. The full variable domain, its missing parts supplied by reference TRBV7-2 and TRBJ1-1, is GAGVSQSPSNKVTEKGKDVELRCDPISGHTALYWYRQSLGQGLEFLIYFQGNSAPDKSGLPSDRFSAERTGGSVSTLTIQRTQQEDSAVYLCASSLGQNTEAFFGQGTRLTVV.

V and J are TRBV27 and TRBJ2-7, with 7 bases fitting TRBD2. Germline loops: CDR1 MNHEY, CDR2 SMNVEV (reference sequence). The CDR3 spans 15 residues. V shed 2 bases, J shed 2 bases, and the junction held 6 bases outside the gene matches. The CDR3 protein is CASSLRASGTYEQYF. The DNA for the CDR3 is TGTGCCAGCAGTTTAAGGGCTAGCGGTACCTACGAGCAGTACTTC.

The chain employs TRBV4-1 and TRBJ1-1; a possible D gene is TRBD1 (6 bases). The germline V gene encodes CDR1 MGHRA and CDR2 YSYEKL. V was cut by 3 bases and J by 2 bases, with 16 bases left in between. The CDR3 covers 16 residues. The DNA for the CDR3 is TGCGCCAGCAGCCATCCCAGGGGCAGCCTCAACACTGAAGCTTTCTTT. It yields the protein CASSHPRGSLNTEAFF.

The CDR3 region is CASSIDGTSGRGVYNEQFF. DNA for the CDR3: TGTGCCAGTAGTATAGACGGGACTAGCGGGAGAGGAGTCTACAATGAGCAGTTCTTC. The chain has TRBV19 and TRBJ2-1; TRBD2 agrees at 14 bases. The V gene end was trimmed by 0 bases and the J gene end by 3 bases; junction bases not matched to a gene: 7. The CDR3 runs 19 residues. Germline values: CDR1 LNHDA, CDR2 SQIVND (reference sequence).

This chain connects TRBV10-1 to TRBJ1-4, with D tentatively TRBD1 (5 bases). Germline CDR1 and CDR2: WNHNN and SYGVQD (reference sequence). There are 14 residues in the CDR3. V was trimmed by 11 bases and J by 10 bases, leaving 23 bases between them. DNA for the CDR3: TGCGCCGGCGCTTTGGGATTTCAAAGGGGAAAACTGTTTTTT. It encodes CAGALGFQRGKLFF.

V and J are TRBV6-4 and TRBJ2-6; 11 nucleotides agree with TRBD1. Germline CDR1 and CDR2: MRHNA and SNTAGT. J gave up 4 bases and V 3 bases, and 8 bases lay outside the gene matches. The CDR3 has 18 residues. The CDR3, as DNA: TGTGCCAGCAGTGAATACGGGACAGGGGGGAGAGGGGCCAACGTCCTGACTTTC. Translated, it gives CASSEYGTGGRGANVLTF.

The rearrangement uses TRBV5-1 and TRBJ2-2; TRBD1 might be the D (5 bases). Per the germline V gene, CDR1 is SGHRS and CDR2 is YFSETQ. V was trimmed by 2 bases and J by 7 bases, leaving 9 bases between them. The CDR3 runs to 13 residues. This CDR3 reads CASSFRVDGELFF. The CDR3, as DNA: TGCGCCAGCAGCTTCAGGGTTGACGGGGAGCTGTTTTTT.

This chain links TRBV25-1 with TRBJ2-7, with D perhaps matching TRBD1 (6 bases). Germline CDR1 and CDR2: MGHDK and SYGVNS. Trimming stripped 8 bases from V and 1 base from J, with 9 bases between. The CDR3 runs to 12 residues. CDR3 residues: CASAGQSYEQYF. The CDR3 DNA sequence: TGTGCCAGCGCAGGACAGTCCTACGAGCAGTACTTC.

The CDR3 sequence: CAWSIDRRYEKLFF. The DNA for the CDR3 is TGTGCCTGGAGCATAGACAGACGATATGAAAAACTGTTTTTT. The chain joins TRBV30 to TRBJ1-4; D might be TRBD1 (5 bases). Trimming left V 3 bases short and J 6 bases short, with 14 bases between. The germline CDR1 and CDR2 sequences are GTSNPN and SVGIG (reference sequence). The CDR3 consists of 14 residues.

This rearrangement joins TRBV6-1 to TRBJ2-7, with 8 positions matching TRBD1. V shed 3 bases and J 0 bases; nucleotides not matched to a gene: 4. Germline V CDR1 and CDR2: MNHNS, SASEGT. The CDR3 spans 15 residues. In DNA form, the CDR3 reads TGTGCCAGCAGTGATCAGGGGGCGCCCTCCTACGAGCAGTACTTC. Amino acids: CASSDQGAPSYEQYF.

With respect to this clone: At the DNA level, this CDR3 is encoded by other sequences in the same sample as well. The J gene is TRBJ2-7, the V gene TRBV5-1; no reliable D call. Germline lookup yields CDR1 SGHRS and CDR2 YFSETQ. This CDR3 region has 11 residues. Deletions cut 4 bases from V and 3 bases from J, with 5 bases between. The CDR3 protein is CASSQNYEQYF. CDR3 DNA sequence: TGCGCCAGCAGCCAGAACTACGAGCAGTACTTC.

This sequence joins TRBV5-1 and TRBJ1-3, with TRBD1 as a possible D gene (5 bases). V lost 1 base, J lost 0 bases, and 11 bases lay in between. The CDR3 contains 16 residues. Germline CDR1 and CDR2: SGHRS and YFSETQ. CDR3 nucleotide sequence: TGCGCCAGCAGCTTGAGAAGCAGGGACTCTGGAAACACCATATATTTT. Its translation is CASSLRSRDSGNTIYF.

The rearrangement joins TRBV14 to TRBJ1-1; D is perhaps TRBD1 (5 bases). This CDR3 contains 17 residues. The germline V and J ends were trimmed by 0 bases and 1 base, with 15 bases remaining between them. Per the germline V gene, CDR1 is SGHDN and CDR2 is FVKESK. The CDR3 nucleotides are TGTGCCAGCAGCCAAGACAGGCGGGGACTAGCGAACACTGAAGCTTTCTTT. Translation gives CASSQDRRGLANTEAFF.